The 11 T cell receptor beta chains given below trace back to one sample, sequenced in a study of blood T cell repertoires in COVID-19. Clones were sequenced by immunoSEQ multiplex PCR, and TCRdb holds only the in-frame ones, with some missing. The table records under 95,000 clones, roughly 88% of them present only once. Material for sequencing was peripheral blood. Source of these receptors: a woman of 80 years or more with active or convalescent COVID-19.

The CDR3 sequence: CASSPAGLYTGELFF. CDR3 nucleotide sequence: TGTGCCAGCAGCCCCGCAGGACTTTACACCGGGGAGCTGTTTTTT. The chain carries TRBV7-3 and TRBJ2-2, with a tentative D call TRBD2 (5 bases). Trimming cost V 5 bases and J 3 bases, with 13 bases left between them. Germline loops: CDR1 SGHTA, CDR2 FQGTGA. The CDR3 spans 15 residues. Complete variable domain (other parts from reference TRBV7-3 and TRBJ2-2): GAGVSQTPSNKVTEKGKYVELRCDPISGHTALYWYRQSLGQGPEFLIYFQGTGAADDSGLPNDRFFAVRPEGSVSTLKIQRTERGDSAVYLCASSPAGLYTGELFFGEGSRLTVL.

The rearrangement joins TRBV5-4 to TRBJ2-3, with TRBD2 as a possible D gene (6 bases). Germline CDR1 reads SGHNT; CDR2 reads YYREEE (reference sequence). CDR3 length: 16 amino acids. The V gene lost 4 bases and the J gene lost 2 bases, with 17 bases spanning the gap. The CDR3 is CASSRGPSDYTDTQYF. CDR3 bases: TGTGCCAGCAGCCGAGGCCCTAGCGATTACACAGATACGCAGTATTTT.

This CDR3 reads CASSPTGSYNSPLHF. Here the CDR3 DNA reads TGTGCCAGTAGCCCCACAGGTTCCTATAATTCACCCCTCCACTTT. J is TRBJ1-6 and V is TRBV19, with TRBD1 as a possible D gene (5 bases). CDR3 length: 15 residues. The germline V and J ends were trimmed by 6 bases and 1 base, with 10 bases remaining between them. The germline V gene has CDR1 LNHDA and CDR2 SQIVND (reference sequence).

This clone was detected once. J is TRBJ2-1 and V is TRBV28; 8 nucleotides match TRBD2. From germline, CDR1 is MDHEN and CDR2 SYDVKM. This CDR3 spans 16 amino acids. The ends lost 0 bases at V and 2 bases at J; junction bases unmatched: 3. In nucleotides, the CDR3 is TGTGCCAGCAGTTTATGGCCTAGCGGGCCCTACAATGAGCAGTTCTTC. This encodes CASSLWPSGPYNEQFF.

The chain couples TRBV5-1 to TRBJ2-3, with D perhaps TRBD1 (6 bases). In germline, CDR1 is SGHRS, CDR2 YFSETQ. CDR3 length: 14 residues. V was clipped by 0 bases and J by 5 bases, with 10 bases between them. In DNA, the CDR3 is TGCGCCAGCAGCTTGGCCTACAGGGAAGATACGCAGTATTTT. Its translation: CASSLAYREDTQYF.

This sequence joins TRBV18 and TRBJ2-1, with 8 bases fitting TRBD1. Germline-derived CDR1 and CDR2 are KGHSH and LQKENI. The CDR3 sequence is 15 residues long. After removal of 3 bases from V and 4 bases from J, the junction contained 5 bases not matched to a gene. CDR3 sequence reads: CASSPDRAGYNEQFF. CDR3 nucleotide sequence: TGTGCCAGCTCACCGGACAGGGCGGGTTACAATGAGCAGTTCTTC.

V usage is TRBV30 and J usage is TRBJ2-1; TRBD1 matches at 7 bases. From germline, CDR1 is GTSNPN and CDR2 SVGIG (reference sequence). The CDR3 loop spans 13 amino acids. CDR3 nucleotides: TGTGCGGGACAGACCGCTGGGGAAAATGAGCAGTTCTTC. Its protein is CAGQTAGENEQFF.

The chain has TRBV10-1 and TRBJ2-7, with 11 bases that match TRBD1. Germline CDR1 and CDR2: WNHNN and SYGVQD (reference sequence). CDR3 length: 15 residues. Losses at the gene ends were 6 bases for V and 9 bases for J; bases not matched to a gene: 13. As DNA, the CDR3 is TGCGCCAGCAGAATGGGACAGGGGGTTGGGTGGATGCAGTACTTC. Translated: CASRMGQGVGWMQYF.

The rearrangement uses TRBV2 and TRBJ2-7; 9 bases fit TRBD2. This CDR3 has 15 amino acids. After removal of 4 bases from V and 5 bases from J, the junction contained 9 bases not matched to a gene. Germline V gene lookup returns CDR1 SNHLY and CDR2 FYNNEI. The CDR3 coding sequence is TGTGCCAGCAGTGGATTTAGCGGGAGAGGCGACGAGCAGTACTTC. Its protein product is CASSGFSGRGDEQYF.

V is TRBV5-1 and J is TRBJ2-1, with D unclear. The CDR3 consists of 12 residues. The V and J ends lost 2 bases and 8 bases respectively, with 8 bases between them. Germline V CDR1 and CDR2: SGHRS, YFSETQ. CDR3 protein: CASSLSNYEQFF. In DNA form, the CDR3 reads TGCGCCAGCAGCTTAAGCAACTATGAGCAGTTCTTC. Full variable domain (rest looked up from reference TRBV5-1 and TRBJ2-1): KAGVTQTPRYLIKTRGQQVTLSCSPISGHRSVSWYQQTPGQGLQFLFEYFSETQRNKGNFPGRFSGRQFSNSRSEMNVSTLELGDSALYLCASSLSNYEQFFGPGTRLTVL.

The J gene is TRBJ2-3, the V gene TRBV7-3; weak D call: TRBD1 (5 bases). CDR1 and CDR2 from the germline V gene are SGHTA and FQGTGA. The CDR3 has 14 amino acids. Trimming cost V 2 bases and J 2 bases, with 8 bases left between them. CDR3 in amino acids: CASSLLGPTDTQYF. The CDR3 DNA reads TGTGCCAGCAGCTTACTGGGGCCCACAGATACGCAGTATTTT. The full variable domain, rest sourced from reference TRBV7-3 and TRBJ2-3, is GAGVSQTPSNKVTEKGKYVELRCDPISGHTALYWYRQSLGQGPEFLIYFQGTGAADDSGLPNDRFFAVRPEGSVSTLKIQRTERGDSAVYLCASSLLGPTDTQYFGPGTRLTVL.